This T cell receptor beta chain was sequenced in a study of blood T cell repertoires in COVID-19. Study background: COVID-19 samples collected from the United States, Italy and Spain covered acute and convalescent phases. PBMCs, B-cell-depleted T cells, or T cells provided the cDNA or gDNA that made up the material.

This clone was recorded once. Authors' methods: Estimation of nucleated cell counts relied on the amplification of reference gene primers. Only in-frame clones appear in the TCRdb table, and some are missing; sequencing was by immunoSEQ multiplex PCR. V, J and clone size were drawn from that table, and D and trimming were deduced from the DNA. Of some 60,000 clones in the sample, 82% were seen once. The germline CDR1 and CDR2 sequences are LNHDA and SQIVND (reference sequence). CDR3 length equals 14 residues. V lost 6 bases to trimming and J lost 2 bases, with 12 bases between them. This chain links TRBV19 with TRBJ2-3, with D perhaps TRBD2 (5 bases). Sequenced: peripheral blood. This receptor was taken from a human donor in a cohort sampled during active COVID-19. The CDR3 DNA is TGTGCCAGTAGCCGAGAGGGCTACACAGATACGCAGTATTTT. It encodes CASSREGYTDTQYF. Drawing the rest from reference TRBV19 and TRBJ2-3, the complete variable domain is DGGITQSPKYLFRKEGQNVTLSCEQNLNHDAMYWYRQDPGQGLRLIYYSQIVNDFQKGDIAEGYSVSREKKESFPLTVTSAQKNPTAFYLCASSREGYTDTQYFGPGTRLTVL.